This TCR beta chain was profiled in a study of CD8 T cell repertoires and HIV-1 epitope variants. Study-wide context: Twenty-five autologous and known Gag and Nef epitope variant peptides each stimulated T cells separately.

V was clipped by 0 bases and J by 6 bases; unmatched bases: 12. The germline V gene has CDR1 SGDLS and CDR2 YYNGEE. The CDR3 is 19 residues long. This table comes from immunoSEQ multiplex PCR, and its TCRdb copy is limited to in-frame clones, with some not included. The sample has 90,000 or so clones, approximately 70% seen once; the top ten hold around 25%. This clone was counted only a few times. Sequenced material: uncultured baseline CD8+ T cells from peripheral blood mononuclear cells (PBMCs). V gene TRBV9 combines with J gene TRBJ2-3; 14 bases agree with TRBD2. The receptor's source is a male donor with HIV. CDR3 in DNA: TGTGCCAGCAGCGTAGGACTAGCGGGAGGGTACGGCACAGATGATACGCAGTATTTT. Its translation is CASSVGLAGGYGTDDTQYF. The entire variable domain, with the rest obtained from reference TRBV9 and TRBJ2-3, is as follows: DSGVTQTPKHLITATGQRVTLRCSPRSGDLSVYWYQQSLDQGLQFLIQYYNGEERAKGNILERFSAQQFPDLHSELNLSSLELGDSALYFCASSVGLAGGYGTDDTQYFGPGTRLTVL.